These 29 T cell receptor beta chains were all obtained from the same sample, sequenced in a study of blood T cell repertoires in COVID-19. Here immunoSEQ multiplex PCR was the method, and the copy in TCRdb shows in-frame clones only, minus some. The table includes about 89,000 clones, around 90% detected once. Material: peripheral blood. The source is a male donor with acute or convalescent COVID-19.

The CDR3 nucleotides read TGTGCCAGTAGTACCCCACAGGGTCACGAGCAGTACTTC. Its protein product is CASSTPQGHEQYF. The gene calls are TRBV19 and TRBJ2-7, with D maybe TRBD1 (6 bases). The CDR3 consists of 13 residues. Trimming shortened V by 4 bases and J by 5 bases, and 12 bases separated the two germline ends. Germline CDR1 reads LNHDA; CDR2 reads SQIVND (reference sequence).

V gene TRBV5-3 combines with J gene TRBJ2-7, with 7 bases aligning to TRBD2. TRBV5-3 is placed among ORFs of uncertain function. The J segment lost 6 bases and the V segment lost 1 base, leaving 10 bases of the junction unmatched. CDR3 length: 15 amino acids. This chain's CDR3 is CARSLRDYPRGEQYF. CDR3 bases: TGTGCCAGAAGCTTGAGGGACTACCCGAGGGGCGAGCAGTACTTC.

In DNA, the CDR3 is TGTGCCAGCAGTTACGGCGGGGGAACTAGCACAGATACGCAGTATTTT. Translated: CASSYGGGTSTDTQYF. This chain uses TRBV6-5 with TRBJ2-3; TRBD2 matches 7 bases. Germline V lookup: CDR1 MNHEY, CDR2 SVGAGI. The CDR3 spans 16 residues. Trimming at V came to 2 bases and at J to 0 bases, leaving 5 bases not matched to a gene.

The rearrangement joins TRBV10-3 to TRBJ2-7; TRBD2 matches at 7 bases. The length of the CDR3 is 16 residues. V was clipped by 5 bases and J by 3 bases; unmatched bases: 13. Germline CDR1 reads ENHRY; CDR2 reads SYGVKD. CDR3 in DNA: TGTGCCATCAGTCCCCTCGGGGAGGGGTACTACTACGAGCAGTACTTC. This codes for CAISPLGEGYYYEQYF.

The rearrangement links TRBV2 to TRBJ2-1, with D unresolved. From germline, CDR1 is SNHLY and CDR2 FYNNEI. The CDR3 sequence is 14 residues long. The V and J ends lost 4 bases and 4 bases respectively, with 11 bases between them. In DNA form, the CDR3 reads TGTGCCAGCAGTGGGATAGAGCGTTACAATGAGCAGTTCTTC. Translated: CASSGIERYNEQFF.

The rearrangement links TRBV4-1 to TRBJ1-1; possible D gene TRBD1, 5 bases. Germline V CDR1 and CDR2: MGHRA, YSYEKL. V was clipped by 7 bases and J by 5 bases, with 26 bases between them. This CDR3 contains 17 residues. CDR3 in amino acids: CASTLRATGQRGTEAFF. The CDR3 nucleotides read TGCGCCAGCACCCTAAGGGCAACAGGCCAACGGGGGACTGAAGCTTTCTTT.

CDR3 loop: CASSEALAGAGEQFF. CDR3 nucleotides: TGTGCCAGCAGTGAAGCGTTAGCGGGGGCGGGTGAGCAGTTCTTC. This rearrangement joins TRBV2 to TRBJ2-1; 9 nucleotides line up with TRBD2. V was pared by 0 bases and J by 9 bases, with 6 bases of the junction left unmatched. Germline CDR1 SNHLY, CDR2 FYNNEI. CDR3 length equals 15 residues.

CDR3 amino acids: CASSTLTDTQYF. DNA for the CDR3: TGTGCCAGTAGTACACTAACAGATACGCAGTATTTT. The chain carries TRBV19 and TRBJ2-3; D gene ambiguous. The CDR3 loop spans 12 amino acids. Trimming left V 4 bases short and J 3 bases short, with 5 bases between. Germline CDR1 reads LNHDA; CDR2 reads SQIVND (reference sequence).

This clone was detected only once. The genes are TRBV5-1 and TRBJ1-4; TRBD1 matches at 9 bases. This CDR3 has 15 amino acids. Germline V gene sequence: CDR1 SGHRS, CDR2 YFSETQ. V was clipped by 2 bases and J by 7 bases; unmatched bases: 6. The CDR3: CASSLQGAFGEKLFF. CDR3 DNA sequence: TGCGCCAGCAGCTTACAGGGGGCATTCGGTGAAAAACTGTTTTTT.

The chain combines TRBV5-6 with TRBJ2-2; TRBD1 agrees at 7 bases. Germline CDR1 is SGHDT and CDR2 is YYEEEE. Unmatched junction bases numbered 12, after V lost 4 bases and J lost 6 bases. The CDR3 length is 16 residues. CDR3 sequence reads: CASSPVTGRPAGELFF. In DNA form, the CDR3 reads TGTGCCAGCAGCCCCGTGACAGGGAGACCGGCCGGGGAGCTGTTTTTT.

This chain uses TRBV15 with TRBJ2-7; weak D call: TRBD2 (5 bases). Germline assignment: CDR1 LNHNV and CDR2 YYDKDF (reference sequence). The V end lost 1 base, the J end lost 7 bases, and 17 bases lay between the germline ends. The CDR3 has 15 amino acids. This chain's CDR3 is CATSRGGRSYLEQYF. CDR3 bases: TGTGCCACCAGCAGAGGAGGGCGGAGCTACTTGGAGCAGTACTTC. Filled out from reference TRBV15 and TRBJ2-7, the complete variable domain reads DAMVIQNPRYQVTQFGKPVTLSCSQTLNHNVMYWYQQKSSQAPKLLFHYYDKDFNNEADTPDNFQSRRPNTSFCFLDIRSPGLGDTAMYLCATSRGGRSYLEQYFGPGTRLTVT.

This chain uses TRBV3-1 (or the pseudogene TRBV3-2) with TRBJ2-1; perhaps TRBD1 as D (5 bases). The CDR3 consists of 14 residues. Between the trimmed V and J ends, which lost 0 bases and 7 bases, there was a span of 10 bases. The germline gives CDR1 LGHDT, CDR2 YNNKEL (reference sequence). CDR3 nucleotide sequence: TGTGCCAGCAGCCAAGAGGGCCAGGGTAATGAGCAGTTCTTC. Encoded protein: CASSQEGQGNEQFF.

The rearrangement joins TRBV15 to TRBJ2-3; unclear D gene. Germline lookup yields CDR1 LNHNV and CDR2 YYDKDF (reference sequence). CDR3 length: 14 amino acids. V was pared by 0 bases and J by 2 bases, with 6 bases between. CDR3 nucleotide sequence: TGTGCCACCAGCAGAGATGACTTCACAGATACGCAGTATTTT. Translating gives CATSRDDFTDTQYF.

The chain has TRBV27 and TRBJ2-4, with a weak D call TRBD2 (5 bases). The ends were cut back, 3 bases at V and 4 bases at J, with 7 bases in the middle. CDR3 length: 13 residues. Germline V gives CDR1 MNHEY, CDR2 SMNVEV (reference sequence). CDR3 in DNA: TGTGCCAGCAGTTTGGGAGTAAAAAACATTCAGTACTTC. Its protein is CASSLGVKNIQYF.

The chain links TRBV12-3 or TRBV12-4 to TRBJ2-2; D is perhaps TRBD2 (6 bases). This CDR3 contains 13 residues. V shed 6 bases and J shed 7 bases, with 12 bases lying between them. CDR3 in amino acids: CASRFGGIGELFF. The DNA for the CDR3 is TGTGCCAGCAGATTTGGGGGGATCGGGGAGCTGTTTTTT.

The genes are TRBV5-4 and TRBJ1-2; TRBD1 is a possible D gene (5 bases). There are 14 residues in the CDR3. CDR1 is SGHNT and CDR2 is YYREEE in the germline V gene (reference sequence). The ends were cut back, 3 bases at V and 7 bases at J, with 16 bases in the middle. CDR3: CASSSGQGPGGYTF. For the CDR3, the DNA is TGTGCCAGCAGCTCCGGACAAGGCCCGGGTGGCTACACCTTC.

This chain joins TRBV11-2 and TRBJ1-4; 8 bases are shared with TRBD1. V lost 8 bases, J lost 1 base, and 0 bases stayed unmatched. Germline loops: CDR1 SGHAT, CDR2 FQNNGV. The CDR3 has 13 residues. This CDR3 reads CASGQGTNEKLFF. The CDR3 coding sequence is TGTGCCAGCGGACAGGGAACTAATGAAAAACTGTTTTTT.

The chain is built from TRBV28 and TRBJ1-2, with a weak D call TRBD1 (6 bases). The V end lost 8 bases, the J end lost 4 bases, and 11 bases lay between the germline ends. Per the germline V gene, CDR1 is MDHEN and CDR2 is SYDVKM. This CDR3 region has 12 residues. In DNA form, the CDR3 reads TGTGCCAGCGGAGGACAGCCCTATGGCTACACCTTC. Its protein product is CASGGQPYGYTF.

The chain employs TRBV5-6 and TRBJ2-3; weak D call: TRBD2 (5 bases). Germline V gives CDR1 SGHDT, CDR2 YYEEEE. Trimming removed 4 bases from V and 4 bases from J, with 13 bases in between. This CDR3 spans 14 amino acids. The CDR3 here is CASSVPERSDTQYF. CDR3 in DNA: TGTGCCAGCAGCGTACCCGAGCGGTCAGATACGCAGTATTTT. The full variable domain, rest sourced from reference TRBV5-6 and TRBJ2-3, is DAGVTQSPTHLIKTRGQQVTLRCSPKSGHDTVSWYQQALGQGPQFIFQYYEEEERQRGNFPDRFSGHQFPNYSSELNVNALLLGDSALYLCASSVPERSDTQYFGPGTRLTVL.

The J gene is TRBJ1-5, the V gene TRBV19, with TRBD1 matching over 9 bases. The CDR3 is 16 amino acids. The germline gives CDR1 LNHDA, CDR2 SQIVND (reference sequence). Trimming took 4 bases from V and 5 from J; bases not matched to a gene: 9. The CDR3 protein is CASSTHPRTGDQPQHF. The CDR3 bases are TGTGCCAGTAGTACCCACCCCCGGACAGGGGATCAGCCCCAGCATTTT. Full variable domain (remainder filled in from reference TRBV19 and TRBJ1-5): DGGITQSPKYLFRKEGQNVTLSCEQNLNHDAMYWYRQDPGQGLRLIYYSQIVNDFQKGDIAEGYSVSREKKESFPLTVTSAQKNPTAFYLCASSTHPRTGDQPQHFGDGTRLSIL.

This clone came up once. This chain links TRBV3-1 (or the pseudogene TRBV3-2) with TRBJ1-5; the match to TRBD1 covers 9 bases. V trimming: 4 bases; J trimming: 6 bases; junction bases outside the gene matches: 7. The CDR3 length is 15 residues. CDR1 is LGHDT, CDR2 YNNKEL, per germline (reference sequence). Here the CDR3 DNA reads TGTGCCAGCAGCCTCGGACAGGGGCCGGCTCAGCCCCAGCATTTT. As protein: CASSLGQGPAQPQHF.

This clone was counted once. The genes are TRBV7-8 and TRBJ2-7, with TRBD1 matching over 8 bases. The CDR3 sequence is 15 residues long. Germline lookup yields CDR1 SGHVS and CDR2 FQNEAQ. With 5 bases clipped from V and 4 bases from J, the junction kept 10 bases outside the gene matches. This chain's CDR3 is CASSRSQGGSYEQYF. The CDR3 nucleotides read TGTGCCAGCAGCCGTTCACAGGGGGGATCATACGAGCAGTACTTC.

The chain recombines TRBV2 with TRBJ1-2, with D perhaps matching TRBD1 (5 bases). Germline CDR1 SNHLY, CDR2 FYNNEI. The V end was cut by 3 bases, the J end by 5 bases, with 7 bases between. This CDR3 has 12 amino acids. The CDR3 is CASSEGRYGYTF. In DNA, the CDR3 is TGTGCCAGCAGTGAGGGGCGATATGGCTACACCTTC.

This sequence joins TRBV24-1 and TRBJ2-1, with 11 bases fitting TRBD1. Germline trimming cut 11 bases from V and 4 bases from J; bases unmatched to any gene: 3. Per the germline V gene, CDR1 is KGHDR and CDR2 is SFDVKD. The CDR3 spans 13 residues. CDR3 sequence reads: CAIGQGAYNEQFF. CDR3 bases: TGTGCCATCGGACAGGGGGCTTACAATGAGCAGTTCTTC.

The chain employs TRBV6-6 and TRBJ2-1, with TRBD1 matching over 7 bases. Germline lookup yields CDR1 MNHNY and CDR2 SVGAGI (reference sequence). Unmatched junction bases numbered 10, after V lost 5 bases and J lost 3 bases. The CDR3 is 16 residues long. The chain's CDR3 is CASSPSGQSLYNEQFF. The CDR3 bases are TGTGCCAGCAGTCCTTCGGGACAGAGCCTCTACAATGAGCAGTTCTTC.

J is TRBJ1-5 and V is TRBV6-2 or TRBV6-3; D ambiguous. The CDR3 covers 12 residues. From germline, CDR1 is MNHEY and CDR2 SVGEGT. V was pared by 4 bases and J by 13 bases, with 14 bases between. CDR3 protein: CASSSHPLTQHF. For the CDR3, the DNA is TGTGCCAGCAGTTCCCATCCGCTGACTCAGCATTTT.

The gene calls are TRBV7-9 and TRBJ2-5, with TRBD2 matching over 8 bases. Germline CDR1 is SEHNR and CDR2 is FQNEAQ (reference sequence). The CDR3 runs to 14 residues. V dropped 7 bases and J dropped 4; count of bases not matched to a gene: 8. The CDR3 spells CASTVAGRGETQYF. In nucleotides, the CDR3 is TGTGCCAGCACCGTAGCGGGGAGGGGAGAGACCCAGTACTTC.

The V call is TRBV6-5, the J call TRBJ2-3; no firm D call. There are 12 residues in the CDR3. Per germline, CDR1 MNHEY and CDR2 SVGAGI. Trimming took off 6 bases at V and 8 bases at J, with 12 bases between the two ends. The CDR3: CASSQDMSTQYF. CDR3 sequence (DNA): TGTGCCAGCAGCCAAGACATGAGTACGCAGTATTTT.

V usage is TRBV18 and J usage is TRBJ1-5; perhaps TRBD1 as D (5 bases). The CDR3 loop spans 15 amino acids. Germline assignment: CDR1 KGHSH and CDR2 LQKENI. Between the trimmed V and J ends, which lost 1 base and 3 bases, there was a span of 10 bases. The DNA of the CDR3 is TGTGCCAGCTCACCACTCGGGGGTGTCAATCAGCCCCAGCATTTT. The encoded protein is CASSPLGGVNQPQHF. The variable domain in full, completed from reference TRBV18 and TRBJ1-5, reads NAGVMQNPRHLVRRRGQEARLRCSPMKGHSHVYWYRQLPEEGLKFMVYLQKENIIDESGMPKERFSAEFPKEGPSILRIQQVVRGDSAAYFCASSPLGGVNQPQHFGDGTRLSIL.